This T cell receptor beta chain originates from a study of human T cells and chemical hapten exposure. Time point described: patch test 2, 6 weeks after DPC sensitization. Indicated treatment: therapeutic diphenylcyclopropenone sensitization with weekly scalp DPC. Germline V CDR1 and CDR2: KGHSH, LQKENI. Trimming removed 5 bases from V and 3 bases from J; junction bases left unmatched: 5. The CDR3 loop spans 14 amino acids. In its sample, this clonotype was seen a few times. MiXCR was run by TCRdb on the RACE reads, yielding one entry per CDR3 protein. The sample lists tens of thousands of distinct CDR3 sequences; more than 8% were seen once.

The chain recombines TRBV18 with TRBJ2-5; 8 nucleotides match TRBD1. Sample: whole blood, taken in connection with sensitization to the hapten diphenylcyclopropenone (DPC). The TCR was taken from a man aged 25 to 40 with alopecia areata. Some clones in this sample may be carry-over from other donors' samples. The CDR3 nucleotides read TGTGCCAGCTCATGGACAGGGCAGGAAGAGACCCAGTACTTC. Translated, it gives CASSWTGQEETQYF.